The rows below give T cell receptor beta chains drawn from one sample of a study of blood T cells in healthy people across ages. TCRdb fed the 5' RACE reads into MiXCR, producing one record per CDR3 protein. The sample has approximately 810,000 distinct CDR3 sequences, roughly 26% seen once; the top ten hold 17%. Sequencing was performed on blood. These receptors were collected from a woman older than 75 in good health. The CDR3 runs from the conserved cysteine through the conserved F or W. The order of the fields is J gene, D gene, V gene, clone size, CDR3 protein, CDR3 DNA. D genes are given only for firm matches. The size field is filled for only some rows; it gives once, few, many or a size class.

TRBJ1-1,-,TRBV6-2/TRBV6-3,-,CATCPLNTEAFF,TGTGCCACCTGCCCCTTGAACACTGAAGCTTTCTTT
TRBJ1-5,-,TRBV2,-,CASSVLRQGGYQPQHF,TGTGCCAGCAGTGTGCTACGGCAGGGAGGGTATCAGCCCCAGCATTTT
TRBJ1-5,TRBD1,TRBV12-3/TRBV12-4,few,CASSLTGTGRQPQHF,TGTGCCAGCAGTTTAACCGGGACAGGGCGTCAGCCCCAGCATTTT
TRBJ2-1,-,TRBV21-1,few,CASSKEPGPWDEQFF,TGTGCCAGCAGCAAAGAACCGGGGCCATGGGATGAGCAGTTCTTC
TRBJ2-3,-,TRBV29-1,many,CSSSETDTQYF,TGCAGCTCCTCCGAGACGGATACGCAGTATTTT
TRBJ2-3,-,TRBV3-1,many,CASSFPKWRQSTDTQYF,TGTGCCAGCAGCTTCCCAAAGTGGAGACAGAGCACAGATACGCAGTATTTT
TRBJ2-5,-,TRBV18,-,CAGSPLQGKETQYF,TGTGCCGGCTCACCACTTCAGGGAAAAGAGACTCAGTACTTC
TRBJ1-6,-,TRBV30,few,CAGRPGHSSYNSPLHF,TGTGCCGGGAGGCCGGGACATAGCTCCTATAATTCACCCCTCCACTTT
TRBJ2-7,TRBD1,TRBV3-1,many,CASSNTGGPSYEQYF,TGTGCCAGCAGCAATACAGGGGGCCCCTCCTACGAGCAGTACTTC
TRBJ2-7,-,TRBV29-1,-,CSAHRDYEQYF,TGCAGCGCCCATAGGGACTACGAGCAGTACTTC